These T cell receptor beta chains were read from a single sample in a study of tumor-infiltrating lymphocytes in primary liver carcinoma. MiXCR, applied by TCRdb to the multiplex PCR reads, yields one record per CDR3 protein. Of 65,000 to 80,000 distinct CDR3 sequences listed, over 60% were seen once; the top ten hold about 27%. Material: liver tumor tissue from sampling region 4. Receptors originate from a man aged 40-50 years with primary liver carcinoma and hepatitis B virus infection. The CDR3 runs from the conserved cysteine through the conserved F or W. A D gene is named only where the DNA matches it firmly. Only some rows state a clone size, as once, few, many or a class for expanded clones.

CDR3 protein: CASSLTGTSGSTQYF
CDR3 DNA: TGCGCCAGCAGCCTCACCGGGACTAGCGGGAGCACGCAGTATTTT
J gene: TRBJ2-3
V gene: TRBV4-1
D gene: TRBD2
clone size: many

CDR3 protein: CAWSVTGAGEQYF
CDR3 DNA: TGTGCCTGGAGTGTAACTGGGGCCGGGGAGCAGTACTTC
J gene: TRBJ2-7
V gene: TRBV30
D gene: NA
clone size: many

CDR3 protein: CASSMDTPLARETQYF
CDR3 DNA: TGTGCCAGCAGTATGGACACCCCCCTCGCAAGAGAGACCCAGTACTTC
J gene: TRBJ2-5
V gene: TRBV12-3/TRBV12-4
D gene: NA
clone size: many

CDR3 protein: CAISDGQGGETQYF
CDR3 DNA: TGTGCCATCAGTGACGGGCAGGGAGGGGAGACCCAGTACTTC
J gene: TRBJ2-5
V gene: TRBV10-3
D gene: TRBD2
clone size: many

CDR3 protein: CASSPGLVTYEQYF
CDR3 DNA: TGTGCCAGTAGTCCTGGACTAGTGACCTACGAGCAGTACTTC
J gene: TRBJ2-7
V gene: TRBV6-1
D gene: TRBD2
clone size: NA

CDR3 protein: CSAVLGTGVLGIQYF
CDR3 DNA: TGCAGTGCTGTCCTCGGGACAGGGGTTTTGGGGATCCAGTACTTC
J gene: TRBJ2-5
V gene: TRBV20-1
D gene: TRBD1
clone size: NA

CDR3 protein: CASSIGGGSPNTQYF
CDR3 DNA: TGTGCCAGCAGCATAGGGGGCGGCTCACCGAATACGCAGTATTTT
J gene: TRBJ2-3
V gene: TRBV5-4
D gene: TRBD1
clone size: many

CDR3 protein: CASSPFGQAGGNKQFF
CDR3 DNA: TGTGCCAGCAGCCCCTTCGGTCAAGCGGGGGGCAATAAGCAGTTCTTC
J gene: TRBJ2-1
V gene: TRBV12-3/TRBV12-4
D gene: TRBD2
clone size: NA

CDR3 protein: CASSLGGTEKNTEAFF
CDR3 DNA: TGTGCCAGCAGCTTAGGGGGGACAGAAAAGAACACTGAAGCTTTCTTT
J gene: TRBJ1-1
V gene: TRBV7-9
D gene: TRBD1
clone size: NA

CDR3 protein: CSARDGGTVNEKLFF
CDR3 DNA: TGCAGTGCTAGAGATGGGGGGACAGTTAATGAAAAACTGTTTTTT
J gene: TRBJ1-4
V gene: TRBV20-1
D gene: TRBD1
clone size: many

CDR3 protein: CASSTPVTQETQYF
CDR3 DNA: TGTGCCAGCAGTACCCCAGTCACACAAGAGACCCAGTACTTC
J gene: TRBJ2-5
V gene: TRBV12-3/TRBV12-4
D gene: NA
clone size: medium-sized